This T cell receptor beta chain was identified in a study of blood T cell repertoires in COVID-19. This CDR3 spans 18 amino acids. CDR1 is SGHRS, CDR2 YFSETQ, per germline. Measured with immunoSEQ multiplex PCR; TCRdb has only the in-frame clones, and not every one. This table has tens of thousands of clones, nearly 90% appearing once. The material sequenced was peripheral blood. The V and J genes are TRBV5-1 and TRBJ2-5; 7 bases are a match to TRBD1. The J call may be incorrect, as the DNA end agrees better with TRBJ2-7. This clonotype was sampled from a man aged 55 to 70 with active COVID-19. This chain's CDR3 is CASSSTPHRGTFIYEQYF. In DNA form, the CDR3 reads TGCGCCAGCAGCTCGACACCTCACAGGGGTACTTTTATCTACGAGCAGTACTTC.